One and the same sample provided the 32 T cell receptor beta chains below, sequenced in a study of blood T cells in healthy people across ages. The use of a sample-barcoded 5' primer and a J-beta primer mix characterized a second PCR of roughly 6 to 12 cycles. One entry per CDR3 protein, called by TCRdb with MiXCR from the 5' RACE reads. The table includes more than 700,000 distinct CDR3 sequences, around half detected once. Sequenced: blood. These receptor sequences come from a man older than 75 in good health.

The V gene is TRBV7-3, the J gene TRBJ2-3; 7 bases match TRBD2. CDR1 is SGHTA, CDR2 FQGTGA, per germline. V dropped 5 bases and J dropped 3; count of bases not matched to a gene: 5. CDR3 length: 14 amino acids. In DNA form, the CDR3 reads TGTGCCAGCAGCATGTCTAGCGGTACAGATACGCAGTATTTT. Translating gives CASSMSSGTDTQYF.

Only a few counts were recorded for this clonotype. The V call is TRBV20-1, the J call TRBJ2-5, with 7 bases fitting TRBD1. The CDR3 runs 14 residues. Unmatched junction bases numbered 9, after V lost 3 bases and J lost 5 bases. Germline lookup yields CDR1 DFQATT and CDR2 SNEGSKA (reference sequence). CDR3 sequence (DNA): TGCAGTGCTAGTCGGGCGACAGGGTCGGAGACCCAGTACTTC. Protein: CSASRATGSETQYF.

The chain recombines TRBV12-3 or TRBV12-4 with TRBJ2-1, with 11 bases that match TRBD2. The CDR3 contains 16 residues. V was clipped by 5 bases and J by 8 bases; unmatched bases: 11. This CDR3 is CASSVLAGGGMDEQFF. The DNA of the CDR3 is TGTGCCAGCAGTGTGTTAGCGGGAGGGGGAATGGATGAGCAGTTCTTC.

CDR3 region: CASSRYRGKNTEAFF. CDR3 nucleotide sequence: TGTGCCAGCAGCAGATACAGGGGGAAGAACACTGAAGCTTTCTTT. The chain uses TRBV21-1 and TRBJ1-1; the D segment call TRBD1 is taken from the table without a DNA check. TRBV21-1 constitutes a pseudogene. This CDR3 spans 15 amino acids.

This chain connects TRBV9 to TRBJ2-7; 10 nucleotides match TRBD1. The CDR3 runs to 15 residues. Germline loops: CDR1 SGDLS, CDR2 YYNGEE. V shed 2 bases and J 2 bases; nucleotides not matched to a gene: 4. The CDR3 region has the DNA TGTGCCAGCAGCGTCGTTGGGACAGGGGCCTACGAGCAGTACTTC. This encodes CASSVVGTGAYEQYF. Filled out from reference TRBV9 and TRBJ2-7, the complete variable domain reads DSGVTQTPKHLITATGQRVTLRCSPRSGDLSVYWYQQSLDQGLQFLIQYYNGEERAKGNILERFSAQQFPDLHSELNLSSLELGDSALYFCASSVVGTGAYEQYFGPGTRLTVT.

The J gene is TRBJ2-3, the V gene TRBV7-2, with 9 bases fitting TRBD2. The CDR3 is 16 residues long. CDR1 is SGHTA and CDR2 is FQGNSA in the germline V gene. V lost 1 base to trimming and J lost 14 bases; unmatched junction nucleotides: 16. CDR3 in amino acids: CASSLGGSGGDRYAYF. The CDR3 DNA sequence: TGTGCCAGCAGCTTAGGCGGTAGCGGGGGTGACAGATACGCGTATTTT.

The chain's CDR3 is CSASSGSSYEQYF. For the CDR3, the DNA is TGCAGTGCTAGTAGCGGGAGTTCTTACGAGCAGTACTTC. The V and J genes are TRBV20-1 and TRBJ2-7, with TRBD2 matching 9 bases. The germline gives CDR1 DFQATT, CDR2 SNEGSKA (reference sequence). The V segment lost 3 bases and the J segment 4 bases; nucleotides outside the gene matches: 4. The CDR3 covers 13 residues.

CDR3 bases: TGTGCCAGCAGGGCGGCCGGGGCGGGTCAGCCCCAGCATTTT. Translated: CASRAAGAGQPQHF. The J gene is TRBJ1-5, the V gene TRBV27, with a tentative D call TRBD1 (5 bases). V gave up 6 bases and J gave up 6 bases, with 15 bases separating them. Germline V lookup: CDR1 MNHEY, CDR2 SMNVEV (reference sequence). This CDR3 contains 14 residues.

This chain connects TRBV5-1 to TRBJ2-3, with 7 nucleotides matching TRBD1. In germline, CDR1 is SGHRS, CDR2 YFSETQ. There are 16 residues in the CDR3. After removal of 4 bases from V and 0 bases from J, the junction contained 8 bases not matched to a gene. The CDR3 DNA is TGCGCCAGCAGCGCCGGGGACAGCCCAAGCACAGATACGCAGTATTTT. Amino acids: CASSAGDSPSTDTQYF.

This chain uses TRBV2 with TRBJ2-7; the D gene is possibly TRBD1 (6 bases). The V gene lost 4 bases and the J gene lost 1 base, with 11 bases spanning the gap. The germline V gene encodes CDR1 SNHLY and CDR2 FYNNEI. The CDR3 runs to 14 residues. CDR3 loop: CASSVQGSSYEQYF. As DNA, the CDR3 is TGTGCCAGCAGTGTCCAGGGGTCATCCTACGAGCAGTACTTC.

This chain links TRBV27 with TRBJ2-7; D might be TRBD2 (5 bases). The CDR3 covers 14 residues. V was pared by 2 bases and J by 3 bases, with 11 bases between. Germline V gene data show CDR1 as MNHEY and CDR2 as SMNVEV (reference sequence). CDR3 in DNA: TGTGCCAGCAGTTTACAACTAGTTGGCTACGAGCAGTACTTC. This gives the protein CASSLQLVGYEQYF.

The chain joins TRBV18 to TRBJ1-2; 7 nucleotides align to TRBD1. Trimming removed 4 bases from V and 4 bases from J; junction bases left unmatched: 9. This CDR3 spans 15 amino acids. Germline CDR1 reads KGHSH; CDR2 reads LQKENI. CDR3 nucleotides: TGTGCCAGCTCACATGAGCAGGGGGAAGGCTATGGCTACACCTTC. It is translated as CASSHEQGEGYGYTF.

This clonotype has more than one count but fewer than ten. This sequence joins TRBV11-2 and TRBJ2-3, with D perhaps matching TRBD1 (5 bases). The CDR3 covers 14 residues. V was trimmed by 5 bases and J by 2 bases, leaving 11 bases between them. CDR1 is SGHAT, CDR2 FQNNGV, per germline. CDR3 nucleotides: TGTGCCAGCAGCCCTATACAGGCCACAGATACGCAGTATTTT. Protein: CASSPIQATDTQYF.

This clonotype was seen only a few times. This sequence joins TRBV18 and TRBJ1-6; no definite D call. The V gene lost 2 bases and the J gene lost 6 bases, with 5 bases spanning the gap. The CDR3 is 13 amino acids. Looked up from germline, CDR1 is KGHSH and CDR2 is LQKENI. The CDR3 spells CASSPESNSPLHF. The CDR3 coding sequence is TGTGCCAGCTCACCAGAATCTAATTCACCCCTCCACTTT.

CDR3 coding DNA: TGTGCCAGCAGTGGCATCCGTGACAATGAGCAGTTCTTC. Translated, it gives CASSGIRDNEQFF. This chain joins TRBV2 and TRBJ2-1; D not certain. The CDR3 sequence is 13 residues long. The V gene lost 4 bases and the J gene lost 5 bases, with 9 bases spanning the gap. CDR1 is SNHLY and CDR2 is FYNNEI in the germline V gene. Full variable domain (remainder filled in from reference TRBV2 and TRBJ2-1): EPEVTQTPSHQVTQMGQEVILRCVPISNHLYFYWYRQILGQKVEFLVSFYNNEISEKSEIFDDQFSVERPDGSNFTLKIRSTKLEDSAMYFCASSGIRDNEQFFGPGTRLTVL.

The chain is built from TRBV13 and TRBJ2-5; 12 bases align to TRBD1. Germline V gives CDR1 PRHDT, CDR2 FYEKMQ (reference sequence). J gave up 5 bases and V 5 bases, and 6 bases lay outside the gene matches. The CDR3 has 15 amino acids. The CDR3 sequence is CASSHRDRGRETQYF. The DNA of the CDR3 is TGTGCCAGCAGCCACCGGGACAGGGGGCGGGAGACCCAGTACTTC.

The CDR3 region is CAISESSPGNQPQHF. The DNA of the CDR3 is TGTGCCATCAGTGAGTCGTCTCCGGGCAATCAGCCCCAGCATTTT. The chain uses TRBV10-3 and TRBJ1-5, with D hard to call. Germline assignment: CDR1 ENHRY and CDR2 SYGVKD. This CDR3 region has 15 residues. V lost 0 bases, J lost 2 bases, and 8 bases lay in between.

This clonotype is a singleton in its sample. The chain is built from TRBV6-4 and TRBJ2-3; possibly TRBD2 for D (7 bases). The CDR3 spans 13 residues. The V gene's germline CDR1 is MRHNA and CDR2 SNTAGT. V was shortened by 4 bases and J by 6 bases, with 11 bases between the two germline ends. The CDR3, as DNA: TGTGCCAGCAGTGCGGAGGGGGGGGATACGCAGTATTTT. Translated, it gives CASSAEGGDTQYF.

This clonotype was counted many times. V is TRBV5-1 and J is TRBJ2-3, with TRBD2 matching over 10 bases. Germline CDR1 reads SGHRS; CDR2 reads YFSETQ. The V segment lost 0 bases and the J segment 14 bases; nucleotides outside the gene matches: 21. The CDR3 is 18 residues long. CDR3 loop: CASSLDPSAGGRDRYAYF. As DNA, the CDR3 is TGCGCCAGCAGCTTGGACCCTTCAGCGGGAGGGCGGGACAGATACGCGTATTTT.

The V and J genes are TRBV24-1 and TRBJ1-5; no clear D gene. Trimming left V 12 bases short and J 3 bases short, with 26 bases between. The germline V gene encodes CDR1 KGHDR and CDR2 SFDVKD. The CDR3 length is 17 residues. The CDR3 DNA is TGTGCCCCGTGCACCCAACCGGCACCCGGCCCCAATCAGCCCCAGCATTTT. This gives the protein CAPCTQPAPGPNQPQHF.

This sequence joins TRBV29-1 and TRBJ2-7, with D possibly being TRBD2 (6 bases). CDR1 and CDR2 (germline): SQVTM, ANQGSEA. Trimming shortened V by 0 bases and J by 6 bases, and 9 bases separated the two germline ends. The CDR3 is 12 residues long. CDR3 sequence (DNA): TGCAGCGTTGAAGAGGCGCGGGGCGAGCAGTACTTC. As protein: CSVEEARGEQYF.

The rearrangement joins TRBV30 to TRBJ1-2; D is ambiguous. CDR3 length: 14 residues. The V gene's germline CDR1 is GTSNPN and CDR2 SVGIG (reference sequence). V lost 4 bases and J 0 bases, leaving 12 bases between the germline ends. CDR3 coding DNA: TGTGCCTGGACCCTCGGAGGTTCTAACTATGGCTACACCTTC. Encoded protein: CAWTLGGSNYGYTF.

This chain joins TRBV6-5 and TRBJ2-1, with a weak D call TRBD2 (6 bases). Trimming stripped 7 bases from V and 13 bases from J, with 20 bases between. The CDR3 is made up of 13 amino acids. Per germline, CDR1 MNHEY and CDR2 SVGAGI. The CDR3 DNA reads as TGTGCCAGCAAGGCCTCGGGGGTAGGGGCCCAGTTCTTC. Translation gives CASKASGVGAQFF.

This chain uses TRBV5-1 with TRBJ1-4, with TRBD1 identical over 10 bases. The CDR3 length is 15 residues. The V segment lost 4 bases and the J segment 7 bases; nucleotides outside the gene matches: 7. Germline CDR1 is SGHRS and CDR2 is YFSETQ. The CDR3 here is CASSAGTGALEKLFF. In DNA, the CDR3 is TGCGCCAGCAGCGCCGGGACAGGGGCGCTTGAAAAACTGTTTTTT.

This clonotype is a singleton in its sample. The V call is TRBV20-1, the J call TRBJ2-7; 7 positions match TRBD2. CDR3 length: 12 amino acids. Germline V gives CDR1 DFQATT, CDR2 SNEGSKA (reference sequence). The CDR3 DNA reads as TGCAGGGCTGAGCGGGATCACAATGAGCAGTACTTC. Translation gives CRAERDHNEQYF.

DNA for the CDR3: TGTGCCACCAGTGATGCCCGACTTGCCAATGAGCAGTTCTTC. This gives the protein CATSDARLANEQFF. The gene calls are TRBV24-1 and TRBJ2-1, with D unclear. The ends were cut back, 3 bases at V and 6 bases at J, with 11 bases in the middle. Germline-derived CDR1 and CDR2 are KGHDR and SFDVKD. The CDR3 is 14 amino acids.

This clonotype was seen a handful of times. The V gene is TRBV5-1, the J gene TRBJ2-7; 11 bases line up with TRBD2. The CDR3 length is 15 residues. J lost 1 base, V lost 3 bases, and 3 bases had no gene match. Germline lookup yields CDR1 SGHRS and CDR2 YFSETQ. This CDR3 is CASSSIAGGSYEQYF. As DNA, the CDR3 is TGCGCCAGCAGCTCTATAGCGGGAGGGTCCTACGAGCAGTACTTC. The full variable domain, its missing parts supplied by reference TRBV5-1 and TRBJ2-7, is KAGVTQTPRYLIKTRGQQVTLSCSPISGHRSVSWYQQTPGQGLQFLFEYFSETQRNKGNFPGRFSGRQFSNSRSEMNVSTLELGDSALYLCASSSIAGGSYEQYFGPGTRLTVT.

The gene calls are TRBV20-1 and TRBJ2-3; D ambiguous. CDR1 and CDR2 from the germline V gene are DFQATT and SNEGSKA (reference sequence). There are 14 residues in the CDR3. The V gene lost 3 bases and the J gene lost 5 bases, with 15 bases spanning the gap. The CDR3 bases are TGCAGTGCTAGGATCTCTGGAGTGTTAGATACGCAGTATTTT. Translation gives CSARISGVLDTQYF.

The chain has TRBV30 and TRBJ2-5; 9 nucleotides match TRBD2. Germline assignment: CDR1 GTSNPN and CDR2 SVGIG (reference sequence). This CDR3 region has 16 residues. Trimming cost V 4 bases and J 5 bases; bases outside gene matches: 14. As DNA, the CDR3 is TGTGCCTGGAATTATGGGACTAGCACCTCGGGGGAGACCCAGTACTTC. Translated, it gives CAWNYGTSTSGETQYF.

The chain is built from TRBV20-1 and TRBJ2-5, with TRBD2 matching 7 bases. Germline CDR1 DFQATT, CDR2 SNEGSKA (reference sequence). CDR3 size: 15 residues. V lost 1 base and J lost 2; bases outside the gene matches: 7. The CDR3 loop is CSARVPSGFQETQYF. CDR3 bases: TGCAGTGCTAGAGTCCCTAGCGGTTTTCAAGAGACCCAGTACTTC.

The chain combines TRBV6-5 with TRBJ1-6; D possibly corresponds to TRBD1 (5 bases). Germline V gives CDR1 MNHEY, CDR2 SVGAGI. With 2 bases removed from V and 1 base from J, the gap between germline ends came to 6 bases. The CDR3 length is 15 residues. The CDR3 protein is CASSYQGSYNSPLHF. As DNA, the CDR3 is TGTGCCAGCAGTTACCAGGGATCCTATAATTCACCCCTCCACTTT.

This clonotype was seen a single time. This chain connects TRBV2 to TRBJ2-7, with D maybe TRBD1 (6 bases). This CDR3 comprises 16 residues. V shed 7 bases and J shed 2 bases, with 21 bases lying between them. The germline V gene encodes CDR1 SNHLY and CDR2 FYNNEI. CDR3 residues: CASIPGQPQETYEQYF. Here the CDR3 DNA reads TGTGCCAGCATCCCCGGACAGCCACAGGAGACCTACGAGCAGTACTTC.